This TCR beta chain originates from a study of T cell changes during pregnancy in multiple sclerosis. This table comes from immunoSEQ multiplex PCR, and its TCRdb copy is limited to in-frame clones, with some not included. The sample holds about 120,000 clones, about 94% seen once. The CDR3 extends over 13 amino acids. Germline values: CDR1 SGHNT, CDR2 YYREEE (reference sequence). The ends lost 4 bases at V and 2 bases at J; junction bases unmatched: 3. The sequence derives from a female donor with multiple sclerosis, enrolled in a pregnancy study. The chain employs TRBV5-4 and TRBJ2-7; 7 positions match TRBD2. The starting material was peripheral blood, obtained before pregnancy. The CDR3 loop reads CASSHGLAYEQYF. DNA for the CDR3: TGTGCCAGCAGCCACGGACTAGCCTACGAGCAGTACTTC.